The T cell receptor (beta chain) under discussion was sequenced for a study of T cells in tumors after PD-1 blockade. The repertoire was sequenced with immunoSEQ multiplex PCR; TCRdb's copy has only in-frame clones and lacks some. The sample records 60,000 to 75,000 clones, 74% being singletons. The length of the CDR3 is 17 residues. J was trimmed by 0 bases and V by 1 base; bases with no gene match: 7. Germline CDR1 is LGHDT and CDR2 is YNNKEL (reference sequence). This sequence originates from a human donor with basal cell carcinoma. The input for sequencing was PBMCs, taken after anti-PD-1 treatment. This chain joins TRBV3-1 (or the pseudogene TRBV3-2) and TRBJ2-3, with 7 bases lining up with TRBD1. The CDR3 bases are TGTGCCAGCAGCCAAGGAGCTGGGACAGCCAGCACAGATACGCAGTATTTT. Translated: CASSQGAGTASTDTQYF.